This T cell receptor beta chain was sequenced during a study of regulatory T cells in long-lasting Graves disease. Stated time point: newly diagnosed GD, antithyroid drugs for less than 3 months. PBMCs were the source of the RNA used for TCR sequencing. Building of the TCR beta libraries involved iRepertoire HTBI primers and Arm-PCR of CDR3 regions. MiXCR, run by TCRdb on the multiplex PCR reads, gives a single entry per CDR3 protein. In the table there are roughly 380,000 distinct CDR3 sequences, over 15% of which are singletons. This clonotype occurred many times. Germline values: CDR1 LGHDT, CDR2 YNNKEL (reference sequence). Trimming took off 1 base at V and 7 bases at J, with 14 bases between the two ends. The CDR3 has 15 amino acids. These records were also assigned to another study, of T cells in Graves' hyperthyroidism and ophthalmopathy.

The J gene is TRBJ1-5, the V gene TRBV3-1; D unclear. This sequence originates from a man aged 35 to 55 with Graves disease. The sequences come from peripheral blood mononuclear cells (PBMCs), collected at new diagnosis, from a patient treated with antithyroid drugs. The CDR3 is CASSQARTHGQPQHF. CDR3 DNA: TGTGCCAGCAGCCAAGCCAGGACCCATGGACAGCCCCAGCATTTT.